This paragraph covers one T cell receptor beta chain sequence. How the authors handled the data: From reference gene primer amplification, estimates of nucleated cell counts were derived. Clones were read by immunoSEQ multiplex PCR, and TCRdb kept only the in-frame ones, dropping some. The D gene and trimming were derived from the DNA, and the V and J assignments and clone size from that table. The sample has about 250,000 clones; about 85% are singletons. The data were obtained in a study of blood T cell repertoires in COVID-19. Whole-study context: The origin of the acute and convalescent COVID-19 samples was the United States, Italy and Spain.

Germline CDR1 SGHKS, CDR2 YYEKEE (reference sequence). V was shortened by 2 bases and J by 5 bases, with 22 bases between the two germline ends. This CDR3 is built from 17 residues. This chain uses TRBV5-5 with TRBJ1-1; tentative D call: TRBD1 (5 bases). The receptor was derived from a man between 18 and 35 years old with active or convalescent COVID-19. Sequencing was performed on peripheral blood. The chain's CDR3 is CASSFLGPGVGGTEAFF. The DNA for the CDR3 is TGTGCCAGCAGCTTCCTTGGACCGGGGGTCGGTGGGACTGAAGCTTTCTTT.